A single sample is the source of the 22 T cell receptor beta chains below, sequenced in a study of blood T cells in healthy people across ages. A second PCR, run for roughly 7 to 12 cycles, used a sample-barcoded 5' primer plus a J-beta primer mix. TCRdb re-analysed the 5' RACE reads in MiXCR, keeping a single row per CDR3 protein. The sample has 450,000 to 700,000 distinct CDR3 sequences, 27% seen once. Sequenced material: blood. These receptors all stem from a woman aged 70-85 years in good health.

This clonotype appeared many times. The chain combines TRBV2 with TRBJ1-2; D is perhaps TRBD1 (5 bases). CDR3 length equals 13 residues. Germline CDR1 SNHLY, CDR2 FYNNEI. Trimming cost V 7 bases and J 4 bases, with 13 bases left between them. CDR3 protein: CASTAIGGYGYTF. CDR3 sequence (DNA): TGTGCCAGCACCGCGATTGGGGGCTATGGCTACACCTTC.

This clonotype has only a few counts. The rearrangement joins TRBV4-2 to TRBJ2-7, with TRBD1 identical over 8 bases. V lost 4 bases, J lost 5 bases, and 4 bases stayed unmatched. Germline V CDR1 and CDR2: LGHNA, YNFKEQ. The CDR3 is made up of 13 amino acids. The CDR3, as DNA: TGTGCCAGCAGCCTATCAGGGGGCCACGAGCAGTACTTC. This gives the protein CASSLSGGHEQYF.

The gene calls are TRBV6-5 and TRBJ2-7; a weak D match, TRBD2 (6 bases). The CDR3 has 16 residues. Germline CDR1 is MNHEY and CDR2 is SVGAGI. The V and J ends lost 0 bases and 6 bases respectively, with 18 bases between them. The CDR3 loop is CASSYSMGGARGEQYF. The CDR3 DNA reads TGTGCCAGCAGTTACTCGATGGGCGGGGCCCGAGGCGAGCAGTACTTC.

The rearrangement joins TRBV4-1 to TRBJ1-3; D is ambiguous. V shed 0 bases and J shed 0 bases, with 9 bases lying between them. Looked up from germline, CDR1 is MGHRA and CDR2 is YSYEKL. The CDR3 contains 16 residues. The CDR3 nucleotides are TGCGCCAGCAGCCAAGATCTGACCCGCTCTGGAAACACCATATATTTT. Its translation: CASSQDLTRSGNTIYF.

About this clonotype: The junction departs from the called germline gene at one end, perhaps through a read error. The V call is TRBV9, the J call TRBJ2-7; maybe TRBD2 (5 bases). There are 14 residues in the CDR3. Germline CDR1 SGDLS, CDR2 YYNGEE. The chain's CDR3 is CAGSPLTSSYEQYF. The CDR3, as DNA: TGTGCCGGCAGCCCCCTTACTAGCTCCTACGAGCAGTACTTC.

The rearrangement joins TRBV7-2 to TRBJ2-5, with 9 bases that match TRBD2. The J call may be faulty, since TRBJ2-1 better matches the DNA end. CDR3 length: 15 amino acids. CDR1 and CDR2 (germline): SGHTA, FQGNSA. The CDR3 DNA follows: TGTGCCAGCAGCCTCCGAGGGACTAGCCCGAATGAGCAGTTCTTC. Translated, it gives CASSLRGTSPNEQFF.

CDR3 in DNA: TGTGCCAGCAGCTTATACGACAGCACTGAAGCTTTCTTT. Protein sequence: CASSLYDSTEAFF. The chain employs TRBV7-9 and TRBJ1-1, with a tentative D call TRBD1 (5 bases). V was trimmed by 2 bases and J by 4 bases, leaving 8 bases between them. The CDR3 spans 13 residues. Germline CDR1 and CDR2: SEHNR and FQNEAQ (reference sequence). The full variable domain, with the rest looked up from reference TRBV7-9 and TRBJ1-1, is DTGVSQNPRHKITKRGQNVTFRCDPISEHNRLYWYRQTLGQGPEFLTYFQNEAQLEKSRLLSDRFSAERPKGSFSTLEIQRTEQGDSAMYLCASSLYDSTEAFFGQGTRLTVV.

The J gene is TRBJ1-4, the V gene TRBV5-1, with TRBD1 as a possible D gene (6 bases). From germline, CDR1 is SGHRS and CDR2 YFSETQ. The CDR3 has 15 amino acids. Trimming took off 0 bases at V and 4 bases at J, with 10 bases between the two ends. CDR3 in DNA: TGCGCCAGCAGCTTGGGCCCACAGGGTAATGAAAAACTGTTTTTT. Translating gives CASSLGPQGNEKLFF.

This clonotype has only a few counts. The DNA for the CDR3 is TGCGCCAGCAGCCAAGCAGGGGGACTAGACCAGTACTTC. The encoded protein is CASSQAGGLDQYF. The chain joins TRBV4-3 to TRBJ2-5; a weak D match, TRBD2 (8 bases). CDR1 and CDR2 from the germline V gene are LGHNA and YSLEER. V was cut by 1 base and J by 10 bases, with 13 bases left in between. The CDR3 consists of 13 residues.

This clonotype was seen ten or more times. This chain connects TRBV12-3 or TRBV12-4 to TRBJ1-3; D unresolved. There are 13 residues in the CDR3. V was trimmed by 6 bases and J by 2 bases, leaving 8 bases between them. The CDR3 DNA follows: TGTGCCAGCAGACCCCACGCTGGAAACACCATATATTTT. Protein sequence: CASRPHAGNTIYF.

The V and J genes are TRBV24-1 and TRBJ1-1; no firm D call. Trimming took 3 bases from V and 7 from J, leaving 8 bases between them. Germline V CDR1 and CDR2: KGHDR, SFDVKD. CDR3 length: 12 residues. The chain's CDR3 is CATSDAGREAFF. The CDR3 DNA reads as TGTGCCACCAGTGATGCGGGCCGTGAAGCTTTCTTT.

The V call is TRBV29-1, the J call TRBJ1-3; D is ambiguous. Germline values: CDR1 SQVTM, CDR2 ANQGSEA. Trimming cost V 3 bases and J 0 bases, with 6 bases left between them. The CDR3 sequence is 13 residues long. The CDR3 nucleotides read TGCAGCGTTGATGAGAGCTCTGGAAACACCATATATTTT. Translating gives CSVDESSGNTIYF.

The chain recombines TRBV6-2 or TRBV6-3 with TRBJ2-7; 9 bases agree with TRBD2. CDR1 is MNHEY and CDR2 is SVGEGT in the germline V gene. The CDR3 spans 13 residues. V dropped 4 bases and J dropped 6; count of bases not matched to a gene: 4. CDR3 sequence (DNA): TGTGCCAGCAGTTCCGGGACTAGCCCCGAGCAGTACTTC. Translating it yields CASSSGTSPEQYF.

This rearrangement joins TRBV6-5 to TRBJ2-7, with D possibly matching TRBD2 (7 bases). The CDR3 totals 12 residues. Germline V gene sequence: CDR1 MNHEY, CDR2 SVGAGI. V gave up 3 bases and J gave up 6 bases, with 9 bases separating them. The CDR3 bases are TGTGCCAGCAGTTATCGGGGGGCCGAGCAGTACTTC. It yields the protein CASSYRGAEQYF.

The rearrangement links TRBV7-2 to TRBJ1-2; tentative D call: TRBD1 (5 bases). The CDR3 has 14 residues. V lost 1 base, J lost 3 bases, and 9 bases lay in between. Germline CDR1 and CDR2: SGHTA and FQGNSA. CDR3 coding DNA: TGTGCCAGCAGCTTAGGGGCGGGGGACTATGGCTACACCTTC. Its translation: CASSLGAGDYGYTF.

Only a few counts were recorded for this clonotype. The chain carries TRBV6-2 or TRBV6-3 and TRBJ2-1; 10 bases line up with TRBD1. Gene TRBJ2-5 matches the end of the DNA better, so the J call may be wrong. The CDR3 contains 18 residues. Germline V CDR1 and CDR2: MNHEY, SVGEGT. The CDR3 region is CASSTFGTGASREETQYF. The CDR3 DNA follows: TGTGCCAGCAGTACTTTCGGGACAGGGGCATCAAGGGAGGAGACCCAGTACTTC.

This clonotype showed up many times. This chain links TRBV12-3 or TRBV12-4 with TRBJ2-1; D could derive from TRBD1 or TRBD2 (7 bases each). The V end lost 8 bases, the J end lost 2 bases, and 16 bases lay between the germline ends. The CDR3 consists of 15 residues. The CDR3 reads CASSLGGGAYNEQFF. DNA of the CDR3: TGTGCCAGCTCCCTGGGAGGGGGCGCCTACAATGAGCAGTTCTTC.

This clonotype showed up many times. The V gene is TRBV7-8, the J gene TRBJ1-1; perhaps TRBD1 as D (6 bases). Trimming cost V 6 bases and J 5 bases, with 19 bases left between them. CDR1 SGHVS and CDR2 FQNEAQ come from the germline V gene. This CDR3 contains 15 residues. The CDR3 DNA reads TGTGCCAGCAGTTCGTCCCAAACAGGGTGGACTGAAGCTTTCTTT. Its protein product is CASSSSQTGWTEAFF.

The J gene is TRBJ1-2, the V gene TRBV5-1; D is unclear. The germline gives CDR1 SGHRS, CDR2 YFSETQ. The V and J ends lost 4 bases and 1 base respectively, with 11 bases between them. The CDR3 length is 14 residues. CDR3: CASSPEIGNYGYTF. CDR3 sequence (DNA): TGCGCCAGCAGCCCTGAAATCGGTAACTATGGCTACACCTTC.

In regard to this clonotype: The conserved phenylalanine or tryptophan is not found at the CDR3 terminus, so this likely reflects a read error. V gene TRBV29-1 combines with J gene TRBJ1-2, with D possibly matching TRBD1 (5 bases). Germline V gene sequence: CDR1 SQVTM, CDR2 ANQGSEA. V was clipped by 4 bases and J by 6 bases, with 12 bases between them. The CDR3 is 12 residues long. The CDR3 DNA reads as TGCAGCGTTGCGACAGCGGCCAATGGCTACACCCTC. It translates to CSVATAANGYTL.

This sequence joins TRBV11-2 and TRBJ2-7, with 7 bases fitting TRBD1. This CDR3 spans 13 amino acids. Germline-derived CDR1 and CDR2 are SGHAT and FQNNGV. V trimming: 5 bases; J trimming: 5 bases; junction bases outside the gene matches: 6. In DNA, the CDR3 is TGTGCCAGCAGCATAGGACAGGAGGACGAGCAGTACTTC. Amino acid sequence: CASSIGQEDEQYF. The whole variable domain, filled in from reference TRBV11-2 and TRBJ2-7, reads EAGVAQSPRYKIIEKRQSVAFWCNPISGHATLYWYQQILGQGPKLLIQFQNNGVVDDSQLPKDRFSAERLKGVDSTLKIQPAKLEDSAVYLCASSIGQEDEQYFGPGTRLTVT.

The chain employs TRBV6-2 or TRBV6-3 and TRBJ2-4; TRBD1 aligns across 9 bases. The germline V gene has CDR1 MNHEY and CDR2 SVGEGT. The CDR3 contains 13 residues. The V and J ends lost 7 bases and 7 bases, in that order; junction bases with no gene match: 5. The CDR3 spells CASIGTGKNIQYF. In nucleotides, the CDR3 is TGTGCCAGCATCGGGACAGGGAAGAACATTCAGTACTTC.